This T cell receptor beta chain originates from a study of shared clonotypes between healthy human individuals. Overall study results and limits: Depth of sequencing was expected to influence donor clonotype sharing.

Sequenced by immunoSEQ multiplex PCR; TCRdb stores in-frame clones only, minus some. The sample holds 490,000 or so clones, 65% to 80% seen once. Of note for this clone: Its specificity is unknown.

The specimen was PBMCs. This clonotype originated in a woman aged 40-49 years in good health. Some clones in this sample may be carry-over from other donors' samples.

The CDR3 DNA is TGTGCCAGCAGCGTAGCGGGAGGGCGGACTAGCGGGAGGGAGACCCAGTACTTC. Protein product: CASSVAGGRTSGRETQYF. This rearrangement joins TRBV9 to TRBJ2-5, with 14 positions matching TRBD2. The CDR3 covers 18 residues. The V segment lost 0 bases and the J segment 5 bases; nucleotides outside the gene matches: 9. Germline CDR1 reads SGDLS; CDR2 reads YYNGEE.